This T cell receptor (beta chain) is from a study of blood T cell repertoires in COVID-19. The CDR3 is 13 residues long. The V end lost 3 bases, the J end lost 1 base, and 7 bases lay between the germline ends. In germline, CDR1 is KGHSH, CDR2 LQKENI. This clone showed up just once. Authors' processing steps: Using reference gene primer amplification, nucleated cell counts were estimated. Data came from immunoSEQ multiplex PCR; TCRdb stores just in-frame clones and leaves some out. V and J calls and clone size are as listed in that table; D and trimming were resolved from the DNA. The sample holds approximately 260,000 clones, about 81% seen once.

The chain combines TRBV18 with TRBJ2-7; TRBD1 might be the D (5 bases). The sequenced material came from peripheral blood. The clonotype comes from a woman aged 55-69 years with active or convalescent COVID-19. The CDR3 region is CASSPGRSYEQYF. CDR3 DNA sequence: TGTGCCAGCTCACCGGGGCGGTCCTACGAGCAGTACTTC.